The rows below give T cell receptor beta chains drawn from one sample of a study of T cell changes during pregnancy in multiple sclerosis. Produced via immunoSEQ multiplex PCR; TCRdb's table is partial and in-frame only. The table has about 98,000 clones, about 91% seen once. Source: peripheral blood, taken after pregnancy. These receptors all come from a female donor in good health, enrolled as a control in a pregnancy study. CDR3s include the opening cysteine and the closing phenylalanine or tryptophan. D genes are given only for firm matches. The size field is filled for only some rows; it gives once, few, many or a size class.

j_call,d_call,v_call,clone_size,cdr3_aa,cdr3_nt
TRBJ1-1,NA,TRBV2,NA,CAVYLSTEAFF,TGTGCCGTCTACCTGAGCACTGAAGCTTTCTTT
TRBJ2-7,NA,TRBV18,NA,CASSPRTNYEQYF,TGTGCCAGCTCACCAAGGACAAACTACGAGCAGTACTTC
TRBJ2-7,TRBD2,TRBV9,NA,CASSRGLAVEQYF,TGTGCCAGCAGCCGCGGACTAGCGGTCGAGCAGTACTTC
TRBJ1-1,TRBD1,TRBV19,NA,CASRPQGGMNTEAFF,TGTGCCAGTAGACCCCAGGGGGGAATGAACACTGAAGCTTTCTTT
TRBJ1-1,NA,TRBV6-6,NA,CASSSPTGESTEAFF,TGTGCCAGCAGTTCGCCGACAGGTGAGAGCACTGAAGCTTTCTTT
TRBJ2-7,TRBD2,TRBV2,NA,CASGNSGVDAYEQYF,TGTGCCAGCGGTAATAGCGGGGTAGATGCCTACGAGCAGTACTTC
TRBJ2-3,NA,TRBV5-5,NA,CASSLVTSQDPSTDTQYF,TGTGCCAGCAGCTTGGTAACTAGCCAAGACCCTAGCACAGATACGCAGTATTTT
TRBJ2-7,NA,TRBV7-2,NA,CASSPRAEQYF,TGTGCCAGCAGCCCCCGCGCTGAGCAGTACTTC
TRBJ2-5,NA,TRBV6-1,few,CASGWAEETQYF,TGTGCCAGCGGGTGGGCAGAAGAGACCCAGTACTTC
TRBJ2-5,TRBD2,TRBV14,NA,CASSPPTSVETQYF,TGTGCCAGCAGCCCGCCGACTAGCGTGGAGACCCAGTACTTC
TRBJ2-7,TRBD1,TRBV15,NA,CATSRSKTGSNEQYF,TGTGCCACCAGCAGGTCAAAGACAGGGTCCAACGAGCAGTACTTC
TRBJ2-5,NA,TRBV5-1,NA,CASSLSWTQYF,TGCGCCAGCAGCCTCTCGTGGACCCAGTACTTC
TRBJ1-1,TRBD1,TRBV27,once,CASSSLADRGRYEAFF,TGTGCCAGCAGTTCTCTCGCTGACAGGGGGCGTTATGAAGCTTTCTTT
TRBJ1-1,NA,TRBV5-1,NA,CASSLRPGQRNTEAFF,TGCGCCAGCAGCTTGAGACCCGGACAGCGGAACACTGAAGCTTTCTTT
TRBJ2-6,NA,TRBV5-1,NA,CASSLGHSGANVLTF,TGCGCCAGCAGCTTGGGACACTCTGGGGCCAACGTCCTGACTTTC
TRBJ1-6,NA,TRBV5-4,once,CASSLDRTRNSPLHF,TGTGCCAGCAGCTTGGATCGGACACGTAATTCACCCCTCCACTTT
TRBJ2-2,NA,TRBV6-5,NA,CASSYSSSYPGELFF,TGTGCCAGCAGTTACTCTTCTAGCTATCCCGGGGAGCTGTTTTTT
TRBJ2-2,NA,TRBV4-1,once,CASSPVSISRTIGELFF,TGCGCCAGCAGCCCAGTGTCAATTTCGAGGACAATCGGGGAGCTGTTTTTT
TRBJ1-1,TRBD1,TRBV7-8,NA,CASSLRTGGDAFF,TGTGCCAGCAGTCTTCGGACAGGGGGAGACGCTTTCTTT
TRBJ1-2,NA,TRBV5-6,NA,CASTPQDSPYGYTF,TGTGCCAGCACACCACAAGACAGCCCCTATGGCTACACCTTC
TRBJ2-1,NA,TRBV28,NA,CATLSKRGSSYNEQFF,TGTGCCACCCTTTCGAAAAGGGGGAGCTCCTACAATGAGCAGTTCTTC
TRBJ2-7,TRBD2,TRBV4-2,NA,CASSQVPAGGSYEQYF,TGTGCCAGCAGCCAAGTACCAGCGGGAGGTTCCTACGAGCAGTACTTC
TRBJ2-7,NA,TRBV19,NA,CASSVSSASYEQYF,TGTGCCAGTAGTGTTTCTAGCGCCTCCTACGAGCAGTACTTC
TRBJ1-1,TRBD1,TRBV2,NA,CASTTGGAYTEAFF,TGTGCCAGCACCACAGGGGGCGCTTACACTGAAGCTTTCTTT
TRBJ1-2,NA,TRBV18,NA,CASSPVSDTRGNGYTF,TGTGCCAGCTCACCTGTCTCCGATACCAGGGGAAATGGCTACACCTTC
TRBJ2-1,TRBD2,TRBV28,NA,CASSYPAGGHNEQFF,TGTGCCAGCAGTTATCCAGCGGGAGGGCACAATGAGCAGTTCTTC
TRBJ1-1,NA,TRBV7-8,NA,CASSLDTGFSTEAFF,TGTGCCAGCAGCTTAGATACAGGGTTTAGCACTGAAGCTTTCTTT
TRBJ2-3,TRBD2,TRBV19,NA,CATAWREGITDTQYF,TGTGCCACTGCTTGGAGGGAGGGGATCACAGATACGCAGTATTTT
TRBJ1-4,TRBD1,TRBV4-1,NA,CASSKGQFATNEKLFF,TGCGCCAGCAGCAAGGGACAGTTCGCAACTAATGAAAAACTGTTTTTT
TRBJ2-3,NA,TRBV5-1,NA,CASMEKGDGRTDTQYF,TGCGCCAGCATGGAAAAAGGGGATGGGAGGACAGATACGCAGTATTTT
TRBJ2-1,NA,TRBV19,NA,CASSIDQGEVGYNEQFF,TGTGCCAGTAGTATAGACCAGGGTGAGGTGGGGTACAATGAGCAGTTCTTC
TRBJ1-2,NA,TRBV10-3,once,CAISESRGENGYTF,TGTGCCATCAGTGAGTCTCGGGGGGAAAATGGCTACACCTTC
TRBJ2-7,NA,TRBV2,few,CASSWGTGEQYF,TGTGCCAGCAGTTGGGGCACTGGGGAGCAGTACTTC
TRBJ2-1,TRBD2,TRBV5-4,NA,CASSFGGSASYNEQFF,TGTGCCAGCAGCTTCGGGGGGTCGGCCTCCTACAATGAGCAGTTCTTC
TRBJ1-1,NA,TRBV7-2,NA,CASSPRQQGEAFF,TGTGCCAGCAGCCCGAGACAGCAAGGGGAAGCTTTCTTC
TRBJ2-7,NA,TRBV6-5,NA,CASEFSSSYEQYF,TGTGCCAGTGAATTCAGTTCCTCCTACGAGCAGTACTTC
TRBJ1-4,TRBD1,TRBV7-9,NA,CASSPRQGGFEKLFF,TGTGCCAGCAGCCCCAGACAGGGAGGTTTTGAAAAACTGTTTTTT
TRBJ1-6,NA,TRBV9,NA,CASSVGPGSSYNSPLHF,TGTGCCAGCAGCGTAGGCCCCGGGAGCTCCTATAATTCACCCCTCCACTTT
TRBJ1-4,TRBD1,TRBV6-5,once,CATGRDSGEKLFF,TGTGCCACGGGGCGGGACAGTGGAGAAAAACTGTTTTTT